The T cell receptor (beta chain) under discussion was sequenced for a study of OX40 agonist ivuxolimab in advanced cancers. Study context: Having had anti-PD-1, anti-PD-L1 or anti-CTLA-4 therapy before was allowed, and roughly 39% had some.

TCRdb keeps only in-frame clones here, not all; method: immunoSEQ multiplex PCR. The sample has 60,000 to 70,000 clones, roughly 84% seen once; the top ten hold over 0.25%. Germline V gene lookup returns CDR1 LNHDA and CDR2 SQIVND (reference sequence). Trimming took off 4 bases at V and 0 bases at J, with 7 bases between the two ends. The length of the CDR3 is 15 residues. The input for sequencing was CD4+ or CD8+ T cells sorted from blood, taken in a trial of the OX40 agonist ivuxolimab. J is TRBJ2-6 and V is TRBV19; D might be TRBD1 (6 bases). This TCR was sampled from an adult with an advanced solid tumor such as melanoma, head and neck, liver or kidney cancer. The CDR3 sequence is CASSRGGSGANVLTF. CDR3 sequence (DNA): TGTGCCAGTAGTAGAGGGGGCTCTGGGGCCAACGTCCTGACTTTC.